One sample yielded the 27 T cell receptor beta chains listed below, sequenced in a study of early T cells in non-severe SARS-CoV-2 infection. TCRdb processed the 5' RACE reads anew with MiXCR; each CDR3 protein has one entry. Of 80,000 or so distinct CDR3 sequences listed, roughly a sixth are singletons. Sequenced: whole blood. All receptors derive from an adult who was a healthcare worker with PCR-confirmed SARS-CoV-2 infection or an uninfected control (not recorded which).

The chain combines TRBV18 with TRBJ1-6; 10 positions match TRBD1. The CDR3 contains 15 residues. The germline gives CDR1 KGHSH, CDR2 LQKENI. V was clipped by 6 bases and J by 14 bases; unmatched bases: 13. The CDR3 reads CASSAGTGEPRALHF. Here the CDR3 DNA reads TGTGCCAGCTCTGCCGGGACAGGGGAACCTAGGGCCCTCCACTTT.

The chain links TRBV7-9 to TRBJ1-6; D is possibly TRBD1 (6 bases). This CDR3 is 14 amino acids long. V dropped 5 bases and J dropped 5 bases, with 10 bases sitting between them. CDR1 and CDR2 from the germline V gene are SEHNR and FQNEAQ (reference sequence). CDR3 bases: TGTGCCAGCAGCCCGGGGGGCCATAATTCACCCCTCCACTTT. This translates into CASSPGGHNSPLHF.

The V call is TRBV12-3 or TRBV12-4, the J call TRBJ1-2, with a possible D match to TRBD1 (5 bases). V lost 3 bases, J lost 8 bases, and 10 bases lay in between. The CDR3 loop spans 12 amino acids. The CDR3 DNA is TGTGCCAGCAGTTTTACTGAGGGGGGCTACACCTTC. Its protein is CASSFTEGGYTF.

In DNA form, the CDR3 reads TGCGCCAGCAGCCAAACAAGAGGGACTAGCGCTAGCACAGATACGCAGTATTTT. Protein: CASSQTRGTSASTDTQYF. V gene TRBV4-3 combines with J gene TRBJ2-3, with TRBD2 matching over 10 bases. Germline V gene lookup returns CDR1 LGHNA and CDR2 YSLEER. The CDR3 runs 18 residues. V dropped 2 bases and J dropped 0; count of bases not matched to a gene: 8.

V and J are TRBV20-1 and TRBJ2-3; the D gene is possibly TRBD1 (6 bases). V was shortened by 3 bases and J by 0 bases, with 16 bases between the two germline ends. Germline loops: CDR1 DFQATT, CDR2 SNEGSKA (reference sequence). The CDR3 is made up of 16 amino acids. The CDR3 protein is CSASVTPGASTDTQYF. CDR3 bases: TGCAGTGCTAGCGTAACCCCAGGGGCTAGCACAGATACGCAGTATTTT.

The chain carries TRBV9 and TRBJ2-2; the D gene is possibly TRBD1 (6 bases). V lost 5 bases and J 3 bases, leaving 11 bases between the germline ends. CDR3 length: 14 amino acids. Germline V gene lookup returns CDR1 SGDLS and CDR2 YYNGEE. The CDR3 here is CASSQGPDTGELFF. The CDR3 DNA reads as TGTGCCAGCAGTCAGGGGCCGGACACCGGGGAGCTGTTTTTT.

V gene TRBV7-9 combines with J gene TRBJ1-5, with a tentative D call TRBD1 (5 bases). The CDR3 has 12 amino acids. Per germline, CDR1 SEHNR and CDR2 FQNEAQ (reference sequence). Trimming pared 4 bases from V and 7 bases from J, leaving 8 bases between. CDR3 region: CASSSRDQPQHF. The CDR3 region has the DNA TGTGCCAGCAGCTCCAGGGACCAGCCCCAGCATTTT.

DNA of the CDR3: TGTGCCAGCTCACCCGTACTCGCCTACGAGCAGTACTTC. Translation: CASSPVLAYEQYF. V gene TRBV18 combines with J gene TRBJ2-7; D is ambiguous. CDR1 and CDR2 (germline): KGHSH, LQKENI. The ends were cut back, 3 bases at V and 2 bases at J, with 8 bases in the middle. The CDR3 runs to 13 residues. The variable domain in full, completed from reference TRBV18 and TRBJ2-7, reads NAGVMQNPRHLVRRRGQEARLRCSPMKGHSHVYWYRQLPEEGLKFMVYLQKENIIDESGMPKERFSAEFPKEGPSILRIQQVVRGDSAAYFCASSPVLAYEQYFGPGTRLTVT.

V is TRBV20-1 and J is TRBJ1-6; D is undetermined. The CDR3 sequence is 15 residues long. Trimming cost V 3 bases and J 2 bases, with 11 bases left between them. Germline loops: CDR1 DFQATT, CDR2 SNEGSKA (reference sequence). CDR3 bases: TGCAGTGCTAGTGATACCTACCCCTATAATTCACCCCTCCACTTT. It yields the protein CSASDTYPYNSPLHF.

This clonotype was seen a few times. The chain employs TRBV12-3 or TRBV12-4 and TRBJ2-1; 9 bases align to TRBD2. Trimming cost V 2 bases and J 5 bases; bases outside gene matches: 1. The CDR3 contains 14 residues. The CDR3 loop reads CASSLSGGNNEQFF. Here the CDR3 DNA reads TGTGCCAGCAGTTTAAGCGGGGGGAACAATGAGCAGTTCTTC.

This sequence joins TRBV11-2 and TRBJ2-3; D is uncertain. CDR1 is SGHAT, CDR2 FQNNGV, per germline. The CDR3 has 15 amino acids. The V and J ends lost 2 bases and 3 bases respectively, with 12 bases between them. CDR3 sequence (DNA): TGTGCCAGCAGCTTATCCGTGTTGGGAACAGATACGCAGTATTTT. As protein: CASSLSVLGTDTQYF.

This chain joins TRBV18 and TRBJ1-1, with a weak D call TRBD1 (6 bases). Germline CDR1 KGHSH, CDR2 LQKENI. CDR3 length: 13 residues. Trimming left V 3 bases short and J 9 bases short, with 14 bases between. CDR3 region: CASSPYQDRKAFF. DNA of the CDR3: TGTGCCAGCTCACCTTACCAGGACAGAAAAGCTTTCTTT.

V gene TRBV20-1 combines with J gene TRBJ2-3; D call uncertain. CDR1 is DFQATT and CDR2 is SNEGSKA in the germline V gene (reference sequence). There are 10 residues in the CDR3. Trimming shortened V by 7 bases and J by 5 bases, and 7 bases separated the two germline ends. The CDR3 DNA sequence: TGCAGTGTAGCTCGAGATACGCAGTATTTT. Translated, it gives CSVARDTQYF.

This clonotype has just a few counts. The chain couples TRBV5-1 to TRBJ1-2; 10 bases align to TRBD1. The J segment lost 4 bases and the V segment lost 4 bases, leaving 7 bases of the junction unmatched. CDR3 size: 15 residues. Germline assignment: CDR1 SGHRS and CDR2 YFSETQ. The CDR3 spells CASSAGDRGGYGYTF. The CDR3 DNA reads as TGCGCCAGCAGCGCGGGGGACAGGGGAGGCTATGGCTACACCTTC. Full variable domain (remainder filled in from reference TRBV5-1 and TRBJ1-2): KAGVTQTPRYLIKTRGQQVTLSCSPISGHRSVSWYQQTPGQGLQFLFEYFSETQRNKGNFPGRFSGRQFSNSRSEMNVSTLELGDSALYLCASSAGDRGGYGYTFGSGTRLTVV.

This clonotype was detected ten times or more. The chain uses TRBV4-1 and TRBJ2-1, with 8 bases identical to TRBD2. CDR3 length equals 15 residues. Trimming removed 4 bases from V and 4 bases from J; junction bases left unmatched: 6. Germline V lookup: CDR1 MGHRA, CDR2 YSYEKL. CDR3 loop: CASSLGLALYNEQFF. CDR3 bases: TGCGCCAGCAGCCTCGGACTAGCTCTTTACAATGAGCAGTTCTTC.

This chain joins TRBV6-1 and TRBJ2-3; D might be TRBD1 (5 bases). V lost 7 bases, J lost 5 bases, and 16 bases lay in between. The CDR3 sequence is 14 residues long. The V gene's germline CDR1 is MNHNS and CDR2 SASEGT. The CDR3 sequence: CASTVVVREDTQYF. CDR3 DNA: TGTGCCAGCACCGTTGTGGTCAGGGAAGATACGCAGTATTTT.

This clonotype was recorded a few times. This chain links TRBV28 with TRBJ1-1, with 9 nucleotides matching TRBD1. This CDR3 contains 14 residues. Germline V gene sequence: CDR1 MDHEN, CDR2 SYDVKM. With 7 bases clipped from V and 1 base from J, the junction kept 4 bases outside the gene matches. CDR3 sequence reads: CASIRQGENTEAFF. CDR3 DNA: TGTGCCAGCATCCGACAGGGGGAGAACACTGAAGCTTTCTTT.

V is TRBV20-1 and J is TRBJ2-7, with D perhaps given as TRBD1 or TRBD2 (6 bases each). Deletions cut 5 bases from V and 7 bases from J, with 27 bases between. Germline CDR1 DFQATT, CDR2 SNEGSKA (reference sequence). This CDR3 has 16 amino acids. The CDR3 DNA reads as TGCAGTGCTGGCCCCCCCCGGGGGCGGGTATTGGGGGAGCAGTACTTC. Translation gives CSAGPPRGRVLGEQYF.

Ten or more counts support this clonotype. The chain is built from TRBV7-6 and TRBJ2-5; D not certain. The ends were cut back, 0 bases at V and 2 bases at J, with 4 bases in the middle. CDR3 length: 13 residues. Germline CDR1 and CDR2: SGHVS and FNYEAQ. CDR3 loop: CASSLAQQETQYF. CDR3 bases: TGTGCCAGCAGCTTAGCCCAGCAAGAGACCCAGTACTTC. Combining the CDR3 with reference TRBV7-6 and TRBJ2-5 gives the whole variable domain GAGVSQSPRYKVTKRGQDVALRCDPISGHVSLYWYRQALGQGPEFLTYFNYEAQQDKSGLPNDRFSAERPEGSISTLTIQRTEQRDSAMYRCASSLAQQETQYFGPGTRLLVL.

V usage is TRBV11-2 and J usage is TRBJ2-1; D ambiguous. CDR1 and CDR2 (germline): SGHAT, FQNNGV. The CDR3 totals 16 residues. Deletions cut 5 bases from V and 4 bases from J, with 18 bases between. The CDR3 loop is CASSLRRTHEYNEQFF. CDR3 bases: TGTGCCAGCAGCCTGCGGCGGACCCACGAGTACAATGAGCAGTTCTTC. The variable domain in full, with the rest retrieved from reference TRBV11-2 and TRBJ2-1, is EAGVAQSPRYKIIEKRQSVAFWCNPISGHATLYWYQQILGQGPKLLIQFQNNGVVDDSQLPKDRFSAERLKGVDSTLKIQPAKLEDSAVYLCASSLRRTHEYNEQFFGPGTRLTVL.

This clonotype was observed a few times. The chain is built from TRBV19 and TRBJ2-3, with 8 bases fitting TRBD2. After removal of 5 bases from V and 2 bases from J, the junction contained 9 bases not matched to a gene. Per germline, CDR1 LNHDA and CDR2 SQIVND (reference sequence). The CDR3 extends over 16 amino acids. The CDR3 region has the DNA TGTGCCAGTAGTGCCGTATTGCGGGGGGCCACAGATACGCAGTATTTT. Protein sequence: CASSAVLRGATDTQYF.

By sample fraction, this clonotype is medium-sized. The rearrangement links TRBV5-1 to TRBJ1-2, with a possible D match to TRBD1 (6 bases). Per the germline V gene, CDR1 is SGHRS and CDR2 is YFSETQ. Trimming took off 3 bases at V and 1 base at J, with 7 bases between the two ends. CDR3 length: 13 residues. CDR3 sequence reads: CASSWTDNYGYTF. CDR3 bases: TGCGCCAGCAGCTGGACAGATAACTATGGCTACACCTTC.

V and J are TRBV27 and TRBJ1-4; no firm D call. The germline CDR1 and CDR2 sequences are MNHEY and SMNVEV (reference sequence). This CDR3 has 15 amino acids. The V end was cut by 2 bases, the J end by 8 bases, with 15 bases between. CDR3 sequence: CASSLILAGREKLFF. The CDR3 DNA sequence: TGTGCCAGCAGTTTAATTTTGGCAGGTCGAGAAAAACTGTTTTTT.

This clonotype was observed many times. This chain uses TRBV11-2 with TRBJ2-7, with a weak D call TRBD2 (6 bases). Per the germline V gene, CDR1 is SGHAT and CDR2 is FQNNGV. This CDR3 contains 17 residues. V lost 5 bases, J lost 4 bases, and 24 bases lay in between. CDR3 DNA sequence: TGTGCCAGCAGCCGGACCGGTCGGGGGAAACGCGAGTACGAGCAGTACTTC. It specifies CASSRTGRGKREYEQYF.

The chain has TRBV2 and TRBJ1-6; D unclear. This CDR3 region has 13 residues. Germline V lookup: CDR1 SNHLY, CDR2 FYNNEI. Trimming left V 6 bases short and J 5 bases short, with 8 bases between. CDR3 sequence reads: CASRADNNSPLHF. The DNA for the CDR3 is TGTGCCAGCAGGGCAGATAATAATTCACCCCTCCACTTT. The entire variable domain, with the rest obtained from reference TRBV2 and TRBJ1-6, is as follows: EPEVTQTPSHQVTQMGQEVILRCVPISNHLYFYWYRQILGQKVEFLVSFYNNEISEKSEIFDDQFSVERPDGSNFTLKIRSTKLEDSAMYFCASRADNNSPLHFGNGTRLTVT.

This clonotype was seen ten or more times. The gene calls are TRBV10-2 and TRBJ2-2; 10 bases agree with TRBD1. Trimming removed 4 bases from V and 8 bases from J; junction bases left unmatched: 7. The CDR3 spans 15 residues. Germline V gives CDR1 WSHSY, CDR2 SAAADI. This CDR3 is CASSGGTGVLGELFF. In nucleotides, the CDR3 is TGCGCCAGCAGTGGGGGGACAGGGGTCCTAGGGGAGCTGTTTTTT.

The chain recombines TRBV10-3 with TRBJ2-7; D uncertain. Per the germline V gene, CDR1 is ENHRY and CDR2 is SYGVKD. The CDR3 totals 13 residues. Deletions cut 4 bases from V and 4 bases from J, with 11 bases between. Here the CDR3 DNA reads TGTGCCATCAGTGGGGTCGACAATTACGAGCAGTACTTC. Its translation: CAISGVDNYEQYF.